A selection of T cell receptor beta chains follows, all from one sample in a study of T cell responses to AZD1222 COVID-19 vaccine. Repertoires were generated with immunoSEQ multiplex PCR, while TCRdb's copy carries only in-frame clones and drops some. The repertoire holds more than 100,000 clones, 65% to 90% seen once, with around 7.7% in the top ten. The sequencing here drew on peripheral blood, taken on day 0 of AZD1222 vaccination. These receptor sequences come from an adult in good health. CDR3s include the opening cysteine and the closing phenylalanine or tryptophan. The order of the fields is J gene, V gene, CDR3 protein.

J gene: TRBJ2-1
V gene: TRBV24-1
CDR3 protein: CATSAGSRGEQFF

J gene: TRBJ1-1
V gene: TRBV7-6
CDR3 protein: CASSLQGAVRTEAFF

J gene: TRBJ2-1
V gene: TRBV11-3
CDR3 protein: CASSARGHNEQFF

J gene: TRBJ1-4
V gene: TRBV4-2
CDR3 protein: CASSQARTNEKLFF

J gene: TRBJ1-1
V gene: TRBV27
CDR3 protein: CASSPYDRNTEAFF

J gene: TRBJ1-6
V gene: TRBV28
CDR3 protein: CASKPGQELYNSPLHF

J gene: TRBJ2-7
V gene: TRBV30
CDR3 protein: CAWSGGQGHEQYF

J gene: TRBJ2-7
V gene: TRBV19
CDR3 protein: CASSPRGGQGLSQYF

J gene: TRBJ2-5
V gene: TRBV29-1
CDR3 protein: CSVEGRWDRKETQYF

J gene: TRBJ2-2
V gene: TRBV6-5
CDR3 protein: CASSYLDRGPGELFF

J gene: TRBJ2-7
V gene: TRBV7-2
CDR3 protein: CASSSGQVYEQYF

J gene: TRBJ2-7
V gene: TRBV3-1/TRBV3-2
CDR3 protein: CASSPRGRPEQYF

J gene: TRBJ2-4
V gene: TRBV19
CDR3 protein: CASSIRELAKNIQYF

J gene: TRBJ2-1
V gene: TRBV28
CDR3 protein: CASTRESSYNEQFF

J gene: TRBJ2-7
V gene: TRBV6-5
CDR3 protein: CASATGSSYEQYF

J gene: TRBJ2-7
V gene: TRBV28
CDR3 protein: CATRAGKIPYEQYF

J gene: TRBJ2-3
V gene: TRBV5-5
CDR3 protein: CASNPIAGSDTQYF

J gene: TRBJ2-7
V gene: TRBV10-3
CDR3 protein: CAISEGTASPYEQYF

J gene: TRBJ1-6
V gene: TRBV30
CDR3 protein: CAWMGVAISPLHF

J gene: TRBJ2-2
V gene: TRBV7-3
CDR3 protein: CASSSAGTQNTGELFF

J gene: TRBJ2-2
V gene: TRBV6-2/TRBV6-3
CDR3 protein: CASSLAGGGTGELFF

J gene: TRBJ2-2
V gene: TRBV19
CDR3 protein: CASQERRATGELFF

J gene: TRBJ2-7
V gene: TRBV6-5
CDR3 protein: CASSYWDEQYF

J gene: TRBJ2-7
V gene: TRBV7-9
CDR3 protein: CASSLTGAVSYEQYF

J gene: TRBJ1-2
V gene: TRBV27
CDR3 protein: CASSLYPSDGYGYTF

J gene: TRBJ2-7
V gene: TRBV11-1
CDR3 protein: CASSLDRGYEQYF

J gene: TRBJ2-2
V gene: TRBV2
CDR3 protein: CASKRTEGPGELFF

J gene: TRBJ1-6
V gene: TRBV7-9
CDR3 protein: CASSSTRVNSPLHF

J gene: TRBJ2-7
V gene: TRBV28
CDR3 protein: CASRKQGIEQYF

J gene: TRBJ1-4
V gene: TRBV5-1
CDR3 protein: CASSFQGSNEKLFF

J gene: TRBJ1-1
V gene: TRBV29-1
CDR3 protein: CSISGNTEAFF

J gene: TRBJ2-5
V gene: TRBV5-8
CDR3 protein: CASSLSGLAGETQYF

J gene: TRBJ1-2
V gene: TRBV19
CDR3 protein: CASSIYGNYGYTF